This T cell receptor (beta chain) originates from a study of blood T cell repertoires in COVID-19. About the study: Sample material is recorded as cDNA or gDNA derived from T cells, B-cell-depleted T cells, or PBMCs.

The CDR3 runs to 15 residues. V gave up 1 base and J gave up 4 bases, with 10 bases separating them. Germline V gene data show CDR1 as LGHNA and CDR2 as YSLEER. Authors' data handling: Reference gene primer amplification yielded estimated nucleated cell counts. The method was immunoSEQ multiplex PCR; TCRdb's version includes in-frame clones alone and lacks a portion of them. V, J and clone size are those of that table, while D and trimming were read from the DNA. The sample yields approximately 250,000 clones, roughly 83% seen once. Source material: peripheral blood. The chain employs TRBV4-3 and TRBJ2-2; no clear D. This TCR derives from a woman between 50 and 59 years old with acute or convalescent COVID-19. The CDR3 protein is CASSQGVLSTGELFF. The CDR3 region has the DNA TGCGCCAGCAGCCAAGGAGTTTTGAGCACCGGGGAGCTGTTTTTT.